The 2 T cell receptor beta chains below all came from one sample that was sequenced in a study of identical twins (dated by TCRdb to the mid-2010s). Library preparation employed 5' RACE. The sequencer was an Illumina HiSeq 2000. TCRdb trimmed public reads at Q25 via fastp, called clones via MiXCR and kept in-frame beta chains. CDR3 protein sequences are deduplicated, and each keeps its most common genes and DNA. The sample has approximately 500,000 distinct CDR3 sequences on record, approximately 24% of them singletons. The ten most abundant clones make up 2.5% to 3.5% of the sample. Another study also made use of these data, one on T cells expressing NK-cell markers.

Sequencing was performed on CD4+ T cells sorted from blood. The receptor source for this set is a woman between 18 and 29 years old in good health.

This chain connects TRBV12-3 or TRBV12-4 to TRBJ2-1; TRBD2 aligns across 8 bases. This CDR3 region has 16 residues. The J segment lost 0 bases and the V segment lost 6 bases, leaving 7 bases of the junction unmatched. The CDR3 DNA reads TGTGCCAGCAGAGGACTAGCCGCGAGCTCCTACAATGAGCAGTTCTTC. Its protein is CASRGLAASSYNEQFF.

This clonotype was picked up one time. Here the CDR3 DNA reads TGTGCCAGCAGAGGGGCTGGGCCACCCCTCCACTTT. Protein sequence: CASRGAGPPLHF. The rearrangement uses TRBV2 and TRBJ1-6; tentative D call: TRBD1 (5 bases). The V gene lost 6 bases and the J gene lost 11 bases, with 11 bases spanning the gap. The CDR3 spans 12 residues. Germline lookup yields CDR1 SNHLY and CDR2 FYNNEI.